These T cell receptor beta chains were read from a single sample in a study of blood T cell repertoires in COVID-19. Profiling relied on immunoSEQ multiplex PCR, and the TCRdb table lists in-frame clones only, not all of them. The sample comprises approximately 470,000 clones, over 75% of which are singletons, and 3.2% rests with the top ten. The sequenced sample consisted of peripheral blood. Receptors originate from a human donor in a cohort sampled during active COVID-19. Both conserved end residues are part of each CDR3. Fields, in order: clone size, D gene, V gene, J gene, CDR3 DNA, CDR3 protein. A D gene is named only where the DNA matches it firmly. Clone size is shown for a subset of rows, as once, few, many or a class of expanded clone.

size: NA
D: NA
V: TRBV7-2
J: TRBJ2-3
DNA: TGTGCCAGCACCACGACGCGGTCCACAGATACGCAGTATTTT
CDR3: CASTTTRSTDTQYF

size: NA
D: NA
V: TRBV7-6
J: TRBJ2-1
DNA: TGTGCCAGCAGCGACGGACAAGACAATGAGCAGTTCTTC
CDR3: CASSDGQDNEQFF

size: NA
D: TRBD2
V: TRBV27
J: TRBJ2-7
DNA: TGTGCCAGCAGGAGACTAGCGGGAGGAGTATACGAGCAGTACTTC
CDR3: CASRRLAGGVYEQYF

size: NA
D: TRBD2
V: TRBV7-3
J: TRBJ2-7
DNA: TGTGCCAGCAGCCCGGGACTAGCGGGAGCCGAGCAGTACTTC
CDR3: CASSPGLAGAEQYF

size: NA
D: TRBD2
V: TRBV9
J: TRBJ2-1
DNA: TGTGCCAGCAGCGTTTCTAGCGGGAGGGTATACAATGAGCAGTTCTTC
CDR3: CASSVSSGRVYNEQFF

size: once
D: NA
V: TRBV12-5
J: TRBJ2-4
DNA: TGTGCTAGTGGTTCGTCGTGGAGCGGAACAAACATTCAGTACTTC
CDR3: CASGSSWSGTNIQYF

size: NA
D: TRBD1
V: TRBV7-2
J: TRBJ1-5
DNA: TGTGCCAGCACGAGGGGGCAGGGCAATCAGCCCCAGCATTTT
CDR3: CASTRGQGNQPQHF

size: once
D: TRBD2
V: TRBV6-6
J: TRBJ2-7
DNA: TGTGCCAGCAGCTACACTGAGGGACTAGCGGGAGGGTCGGGCCCTCTTGAGGGCCCATTC
CDR3: CASSYTEGLAGGSGPLEGPF

size: NA
D: TRBD2
V: TRBV25-1
J: TRBJ2-7
DNA: TGTGCCAGCAGTGAAGCTAGCGGGAGCTCCTACGAGCAGTACTTC
CDR3: CASSEASGSSYEQYF

size: NA
D: TRBD1
V: TRBV2
J: TRBJ1-2
DNA: TGTGCCAGCAAACCGGGACAGGGGGCGAGCTACACCTTC
CDR3: CASKPGQGASYTF

size: NA
D: NA
V: TRBV5-1
J: TRBJ1-6
DNA: TGCGCCAGCACCACCAGCGGGGGGAATTCACCCCTCCACTTT
CDR3: CASTTSGGNSPLHF

size: NA
D: NA
V: TRBV7-9
J: TRBJ1-2
DNA: TGTGCCAGCAGCTTAAACACCGGGTCCTCCTTC
CDR3: CASSLNTGSSF

size: few
D: NA
V: TRBV19
J: TRBJ1-2
DNA: TGTGCCAGTAGTATTTCACCGACAGGCTCCAGCTACACCTTC
CDR3: CASSISPTGSSYTF

size: NA
D: TRBD1
V: TRBV9
J: TRBJ2-2
DNA: TGTGCCAGCAGCCCCACCCCAAGGACAGGGGGGGGCGGGGAGCTGTTTTTT
CDR3: CASSPTPRTGGGGELFF

size: NA
D: TRBD2
V: TRBV25-1
J: TRBJ2-3
DNA: TGTGCCAGCAGTGAATTACTAGCGGGCAGCACAGATACGCAGTATTTT
CDR3: CASSELLAGSTDTQYF

size: NA
D: NA
V: TRBV5-1
J: TRBJ1-5
DNA: TGCGCCAGCAGCCTCGGGGACTATAGCAATCAGCCCCAGCATTTT
CDR3: CASSLGDYSNQPQHF

size: NA
D: TRBD1
V: TRBV10-3
J: TRBJ1-6
DNA: TGTGCCATCTGCGACCGGGACAGGGGCTCGGATTCACCCCTCCACTTT
CDR3: CAICDRDRGSDSPLHF

size: NA
D: TRBD1
V: TRBV10-2
J: TRBJ1-3
DNA: TGCGCCAGCAGGAGGACAGGCGAACCTGGAAACACCATATATTTT
CDR3: CASRRTGEPGNTIYF

size: NA
D: NA
V: TRBV5-8
J: TRBJ2-1
DNA: TGTGCCAGCAGCTTGGGGGCGTTCTACAATGAGCAGTTCTTC
CDR3: CASSLGAFYNEQFF

size: NA
D: TRBD1
V: TRBV9
J: TRBJ2-6
DNA: TGTGCCAGCCGAGGGGGCCCTGGGGCCAACGTCCTGACTTTC
CDR3: CASRGGPGANVLTF

size: NA
D: NA
V: TRBV6-5
J: TRBJ2-1
DNA: TGTGCCAGCAGTTTTATCCGTTTCGACAATGAGCAGTTCTTC
CDR3: CASSFIRFDNEQFF